This T cell receptor beta chain comes out of a study of control samples from healthy donors and cancer patients. The CDR3 runs to 16 residues. Trimming stripped 3 bases from V and 0 bases from J, with 12 bases between. Germline V gives CDR1 KGHSH, CDR2 LQKENI. The table came from immunoSEQ multiplex PCR; TCRdb's copy has only in-frame clones and leaves some out. The sample shows about 180,000 clones, about 90% of them seen only once. The V and J genes are TRBV18 and TRBJ1-3; no clear D gene. Sequencing was performed on blood. The TCR originated in a woman in her 40s in good health. The CDR3 nucleotides are TGTGCCAGCTCACCCCCAGGAACCTTCTCTGGAAACACCATATATTTT. This gives the protein CASSPPGTFSGNTIYF.